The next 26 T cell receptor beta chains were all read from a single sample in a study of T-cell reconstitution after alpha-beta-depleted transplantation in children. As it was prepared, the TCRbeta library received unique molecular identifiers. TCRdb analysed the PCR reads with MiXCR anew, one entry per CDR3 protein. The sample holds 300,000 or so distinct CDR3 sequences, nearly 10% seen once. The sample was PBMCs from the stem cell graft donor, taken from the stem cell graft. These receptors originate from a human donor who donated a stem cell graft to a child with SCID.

The CDR3 DNA reads as TGCAGTGCGGAACAGGGGTTAGGGGGCTACACCTTC. Translation gives CSAEQGLGGYTF. The genes are TRBV20-1 and TRBJ1-2; 7 nucleotides agree with TRBD1. The germline V gene encodes CDR1 DFQATT and CDR2 SNEGSKA (reference sequence). The CDR3 consists of 12 residues. The V and J ends lost 6 bases and 8 bases, in that order; junction bases with no gene match: 9.

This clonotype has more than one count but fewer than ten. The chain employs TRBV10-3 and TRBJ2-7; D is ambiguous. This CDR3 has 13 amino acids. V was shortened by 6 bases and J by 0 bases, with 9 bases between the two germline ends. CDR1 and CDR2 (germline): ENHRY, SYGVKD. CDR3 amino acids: CAISPDGSYEQYF. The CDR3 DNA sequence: TGTGCCATCAGCCCCGACGGCTCCTACGAGCAGTACTTC.

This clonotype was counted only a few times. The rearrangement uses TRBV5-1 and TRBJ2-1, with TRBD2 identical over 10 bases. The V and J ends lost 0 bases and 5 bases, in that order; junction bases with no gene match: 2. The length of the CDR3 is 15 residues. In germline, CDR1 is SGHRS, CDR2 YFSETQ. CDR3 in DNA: TGCGCCAGCAGCTTGGCTAGCGGGGGAAACAATGAGCAGTTCTTC. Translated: CASSLASGGNNEQFF.

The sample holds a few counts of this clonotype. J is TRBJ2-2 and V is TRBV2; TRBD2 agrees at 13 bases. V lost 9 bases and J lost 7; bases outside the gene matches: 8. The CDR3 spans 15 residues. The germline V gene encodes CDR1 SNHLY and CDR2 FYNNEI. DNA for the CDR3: TGTGCCAGTCGCGGGACTAGCGGGGCTGACGGGGAGCTGTTTTTT. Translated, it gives CASRGTSGADGELFF.

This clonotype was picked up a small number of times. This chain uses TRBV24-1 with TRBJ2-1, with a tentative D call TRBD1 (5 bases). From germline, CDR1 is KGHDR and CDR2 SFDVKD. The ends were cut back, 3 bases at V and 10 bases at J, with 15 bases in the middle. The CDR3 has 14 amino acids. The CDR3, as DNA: TGTGCCACCAGTGATGCCCAGGGCAGGCGGGAGCAGTTCTTC. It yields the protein CATSDAQGRREQFF.

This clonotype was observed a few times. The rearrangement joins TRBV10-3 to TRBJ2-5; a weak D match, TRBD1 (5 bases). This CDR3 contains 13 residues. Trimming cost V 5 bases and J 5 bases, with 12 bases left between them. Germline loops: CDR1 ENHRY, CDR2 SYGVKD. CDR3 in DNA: TGTGCCATCAGTTGGGTCAAGGGGGAGACCCAGTACTTC. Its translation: CAISWVKGETQYF.

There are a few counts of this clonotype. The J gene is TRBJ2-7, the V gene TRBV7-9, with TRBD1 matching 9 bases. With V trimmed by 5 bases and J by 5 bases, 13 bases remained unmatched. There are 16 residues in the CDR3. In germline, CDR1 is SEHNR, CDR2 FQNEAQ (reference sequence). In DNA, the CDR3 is TGTGCCAGCAGCCGCCCATCGGGACAGGGCAAAAACGAGCAGTACTTC. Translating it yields CASSRPSGQGKNEQYF. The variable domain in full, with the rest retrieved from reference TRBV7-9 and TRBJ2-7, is DTGVSQNPRHKITKRGQNVTFRCDPISEHNRLYWYRQTLGQGPEFLTYFQNEAQLEKSRLLSDRFSAERPKGSFSTLEIQRTEQGDSAMYLCASSRPSGQGKNEQYFGPGTRLTVT.

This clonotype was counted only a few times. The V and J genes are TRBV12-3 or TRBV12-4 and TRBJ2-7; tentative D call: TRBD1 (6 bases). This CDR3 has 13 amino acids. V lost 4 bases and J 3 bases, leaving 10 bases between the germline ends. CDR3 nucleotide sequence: TGTGCCAGCAGTTACGACAGGAGCTACGAGCAGTACTTC. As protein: CASSYDRSYEQYF.

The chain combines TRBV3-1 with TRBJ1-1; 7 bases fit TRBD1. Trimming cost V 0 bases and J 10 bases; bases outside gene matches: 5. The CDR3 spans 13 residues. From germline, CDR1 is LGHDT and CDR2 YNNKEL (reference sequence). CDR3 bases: TGTGCCAGCAGCCAAGAAGGGGGCTATAGAGCTTTCTTT. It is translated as CASSQEGGYRAFF.

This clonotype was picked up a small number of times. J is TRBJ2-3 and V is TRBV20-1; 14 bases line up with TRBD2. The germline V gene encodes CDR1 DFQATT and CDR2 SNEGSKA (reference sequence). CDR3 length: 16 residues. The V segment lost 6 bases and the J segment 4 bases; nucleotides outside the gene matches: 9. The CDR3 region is CSANDPGLAGADTQYF. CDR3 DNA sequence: TGCAGTGCGAATGACCCGGGACTAGCGGGGGCAGATACGCAGTATTTT.

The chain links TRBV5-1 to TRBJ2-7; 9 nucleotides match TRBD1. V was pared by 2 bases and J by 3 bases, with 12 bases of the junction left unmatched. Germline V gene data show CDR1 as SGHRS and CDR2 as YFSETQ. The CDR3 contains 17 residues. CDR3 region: CASSFGTGTGIDYEQYF. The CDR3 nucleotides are TGCGCCAGCAGCTTTGGTACCGGGACAGGGATCGACTACGAGCAGTACTTC.

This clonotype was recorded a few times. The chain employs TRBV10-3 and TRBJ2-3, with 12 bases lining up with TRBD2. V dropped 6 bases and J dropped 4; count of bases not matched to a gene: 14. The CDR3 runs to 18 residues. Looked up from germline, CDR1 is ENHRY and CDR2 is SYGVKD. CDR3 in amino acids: CAIRPTSGGRGPSDTQYF. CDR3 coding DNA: TGTGCCATCAGGCCTACTAGCGGGGGGCGAGGACCTTCAGATACGCAGTATTTT.

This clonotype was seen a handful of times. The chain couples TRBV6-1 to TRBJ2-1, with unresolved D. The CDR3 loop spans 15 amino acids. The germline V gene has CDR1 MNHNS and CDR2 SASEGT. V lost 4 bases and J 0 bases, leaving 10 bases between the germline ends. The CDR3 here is CASSADGSSYNEQFF. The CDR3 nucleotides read TGTGCCAGCAGTGCGGACGGCAGCTCCTACAATGAGCAGTTCTTC.

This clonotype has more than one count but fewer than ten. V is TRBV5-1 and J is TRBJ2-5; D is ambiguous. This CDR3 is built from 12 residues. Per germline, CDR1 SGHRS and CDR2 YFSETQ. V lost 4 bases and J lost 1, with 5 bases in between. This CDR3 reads CASSAPQETQYF. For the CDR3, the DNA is TGCGCCAGCAGCGCGCCCCAAGAGACCCAGTACTTC.

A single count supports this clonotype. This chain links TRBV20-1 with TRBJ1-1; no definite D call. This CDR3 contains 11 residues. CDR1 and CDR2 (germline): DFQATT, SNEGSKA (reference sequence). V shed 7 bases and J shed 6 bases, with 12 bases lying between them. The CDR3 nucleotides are TGCAGTGTAACACCCGGGTCTGAAGCTTTCTTT. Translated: CSVTPGSEAFF.

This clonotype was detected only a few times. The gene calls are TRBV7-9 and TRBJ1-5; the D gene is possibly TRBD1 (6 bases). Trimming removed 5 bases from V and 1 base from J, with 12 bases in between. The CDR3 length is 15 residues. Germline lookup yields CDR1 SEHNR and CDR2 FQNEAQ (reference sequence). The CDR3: CASSRGGLSNQPQHF. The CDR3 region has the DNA TGTGCCAGCAGCCGAGGGGGACTAAGCAATCAGCCCCAGCATTTT. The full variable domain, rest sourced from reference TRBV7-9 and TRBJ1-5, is DTGVSQNPRHKITKRGQNVTFRCDPISEHNRLYWYRQTLGQGPEFLTYFQNEAQLEKSRLLSDRFSAERPKGSFSTLEIQRTEQGDSAMYLCASSRGGLSNQPQHFGDGTRLSIL.

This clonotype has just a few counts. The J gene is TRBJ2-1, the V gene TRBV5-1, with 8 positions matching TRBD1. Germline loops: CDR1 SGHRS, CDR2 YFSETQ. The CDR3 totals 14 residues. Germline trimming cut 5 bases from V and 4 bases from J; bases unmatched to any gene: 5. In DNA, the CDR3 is TGCGCCAGCAGGCCAGGGGGCGCTTACAATGAGCAGTTCTTC. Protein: CASRPGGAYNEQFF.

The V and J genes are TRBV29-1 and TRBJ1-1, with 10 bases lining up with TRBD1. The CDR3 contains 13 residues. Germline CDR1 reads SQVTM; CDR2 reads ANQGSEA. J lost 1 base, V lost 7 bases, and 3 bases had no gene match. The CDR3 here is CSERDRGNTEAFF. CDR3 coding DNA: TGCAGCGAGCGGGACAGGGGGAACACTGAAGCTTTCTTT.

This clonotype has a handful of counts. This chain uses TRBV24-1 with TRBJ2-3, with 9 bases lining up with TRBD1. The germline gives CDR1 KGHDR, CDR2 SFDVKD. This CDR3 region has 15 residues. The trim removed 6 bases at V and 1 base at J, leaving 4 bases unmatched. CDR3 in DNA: TGTGCCACCAGTACGAGGACAGGGGGCACAGATACGCAGTATTTT. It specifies CATSTRTGGTDTQYF.

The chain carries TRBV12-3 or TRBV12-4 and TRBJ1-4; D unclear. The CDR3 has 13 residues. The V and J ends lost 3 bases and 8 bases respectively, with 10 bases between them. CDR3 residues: CASSLISLEKLFF. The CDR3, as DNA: TGTGCCAGCAGTTTGATATCACTGGAAAAACTGTTTTTT.

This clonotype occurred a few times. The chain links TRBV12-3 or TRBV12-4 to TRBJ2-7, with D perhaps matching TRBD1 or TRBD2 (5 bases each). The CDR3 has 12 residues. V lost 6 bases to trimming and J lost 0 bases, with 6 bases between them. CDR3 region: CASRGDSYEQYF. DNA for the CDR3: TGTGCCAGCAGGGGGGACTCCTACGAGCAGTACTTC.

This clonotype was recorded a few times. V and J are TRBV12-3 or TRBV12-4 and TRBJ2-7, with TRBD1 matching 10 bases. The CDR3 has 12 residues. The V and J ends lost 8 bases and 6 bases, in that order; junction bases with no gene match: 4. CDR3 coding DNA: TGTGCCAGCGGGACAGGGGCCCGCGAGCAGTACTTC. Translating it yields CASGTGAREQYF.

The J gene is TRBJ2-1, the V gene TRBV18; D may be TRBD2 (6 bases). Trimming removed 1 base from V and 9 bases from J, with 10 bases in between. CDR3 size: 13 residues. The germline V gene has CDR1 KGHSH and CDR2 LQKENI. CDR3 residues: CASSPRAGGEQFF. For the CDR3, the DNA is TGTGCCAGCTCACCACGAGCGGGTGGTGAGCAGTTCTTC.

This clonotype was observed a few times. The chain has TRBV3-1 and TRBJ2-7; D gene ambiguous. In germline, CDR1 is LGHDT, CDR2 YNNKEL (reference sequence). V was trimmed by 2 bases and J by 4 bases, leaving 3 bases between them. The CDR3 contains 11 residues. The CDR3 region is CASSQIYEQYF. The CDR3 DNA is TGTGCCAGCAGCCAAATTTACGAGCAGTACTTC.

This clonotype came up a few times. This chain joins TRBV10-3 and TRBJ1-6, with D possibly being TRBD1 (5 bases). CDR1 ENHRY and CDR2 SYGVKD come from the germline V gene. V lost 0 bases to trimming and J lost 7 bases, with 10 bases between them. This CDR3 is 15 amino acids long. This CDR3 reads CAISESSGNNSPLHF. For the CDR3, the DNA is TGTGCCATCAGTGAGTCGTCAGGGAACAATTCACCCCTCCACTTT.

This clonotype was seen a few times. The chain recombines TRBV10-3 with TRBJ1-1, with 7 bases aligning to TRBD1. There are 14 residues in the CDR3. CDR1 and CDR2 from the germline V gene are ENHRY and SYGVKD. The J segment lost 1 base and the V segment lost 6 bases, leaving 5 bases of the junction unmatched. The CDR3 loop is CAIRPTGKNTEAFF. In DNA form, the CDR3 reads TGTGCCATCAGGCCGACAGGGAAGAACACTGAAGCTTTCTTT.